These T cell receptor beta chains were read from a single sample in a study of patients and donors after allogeneic stem cell transplantation. Using its own MiXCR run on the RT-PCR reads, TCRdb lists one record per CDR3 protein. The table has around 200,000 distinct CDR3 sequences, around two fifths seen once. Sequencing was carried out using blood, either unsorted or a sorted T cell fraction (not recorded which). These TCRs come from a human donor who was either an allogeneic HSCT recipient or a stem cell or donor lymphocyte infusion donor (not recorded which). It is not recorded whose cells these are; they may come from a transplant donor. The CDR3 runs from the conserved cysteine through the conserved F or W. The order of the fields is D gene, CDR3 length, clone size, J gene, V gene, CDR3 DNA, CDR3 protein. A D gene is named only where the DNA matches it firmly. Where a row states a size, it is once, few, many or the class of an expanded clone; other rows omit it.

- 14 - TRBJ1-2 TRBV20-1 TGCAGTGCTAGAGAACCCGGCAGGGTTCATGGCTACACCTTC CSAREPGRVHGYTF
- 16 - TRBJ2-1 TRBV4-3 TGCGCCAGCAGCCAAAGACCGATTCCTAGGACATCCGGGCAGTTCTTC CASSQRPIPRTSGQFF
- 16 few TRBJ1-3 TRBV4-2 TGTGCCAGCAGCCAAGTCAGGCCCGTTTCTGGAAACACCATATATTTT CASSQVRPVSGNTIYF
TRBD1 17 few TRBJ1-2 TRBV12-3/TRBV12-4 TGTGCCAGCAGTTTAGGAGTACGGGGGGCAGGGGGCCTTGGCTACACCTTC CASSLGVRGAGGLGYTF
TRBD1 16 few TRBJ1-2 TRBV7-9 TGTGCCAGCAGCTTAAACAGGGGAGTCTCCAACTATGGCTACACCTTC CASSLNRGVSNYGYTF
TRBD1 15 - TRBJ1-4 TRBV28 TGTGCCAGCAGTTTCCCAGGAGGGGGCAATGAAAAACTGTTTTTT CASSFPGGGNEKLFF
TRBD1 13 - TRBJ2-2 TRBV20-1 TGCAGTGCTCCGGACAGGGCCACCGGGGAGCTGTTTTTT CSAPDRATGELFF
- 12 - TRBJ2-4 TRBV3-1 TGTGCCAGCAGCCTTCAGGAGGGCATTCAGTACTTC CASSLQEGIQYF
TRBD1 12 - TRBJ1-2 TRBV29-1 TGCAGCGTTGCTACAGGGGGGAATGGCTACACCTTC CSVATGGNGYTF
- 14 - TRBJ1-1 TRBV7-9 TGTGCCAGCAGCCCCACAGGACTGAGAACTGAAGCTTTCTTT CASSPTGLRTEAFF
- 18 - TRBJ1-4 TRBV7-2 TGTGCCAGCAGCTTGGTACCCCAGACCGGGACGGTAAATGAAAAACTGTTTTTT CASSLVPQTGTVNEKLFF
- 16 few TRBJ2-6 TRBV12-3/TRBV12-4 TGTGCCAGCAGTTCTGGTACAAACTCTGGGGCCAACGTCCTGACTTTC CASSSGTNSGANVLTF
TRBD1 13 few TRBJ2-5 TRBV10-1 TGCGCCAGCAGTTTGGGACAGGGAAAGACCCAGTACTTC CASSLGQGKTQYF
- 16 medium-sized TRBJ2-3 TRBV7-2 TGTGCCAGCAGCTTAGGTTTCTGGGTGGGCGCAGATACGCAGTATTTT CASSLGFWVGADTQYF
TRBD1 14 - TRBJ1-2 TRBV4-3 TGCGCCAGCAGCCAAGGGACAGGGGCTCGGGGCTACACCTTC CASSQGTGARGYTF
TRBD2 14 once TRBJ2-1 TRBV28 TGTGCCAGCTTCACTAGCGGGGATAACAATGAGCAGTTCTTC CASFTSGDNNEQFF
TRBD1 14 - TRBJ1-4 TRBV4-1 TGCGCCAGCAGCCCCGAAAGAGGGACAGGAAAACTGTTTTTT CASSPERGTGKLFF
TRBD1 14 once TRBJ1-4 TRBV27 TGTGCCAGCAGGTCCGGGACAGGCATGGAAAAACTGTTTTTT CASRSGTGMEKLFF
- 13 once TRBJ2-7 TRBV20-1 TGCAGTGCTACACGGACCCCCTCCTACGAGCAGTACTTC CSATRTPSYEQYF
- 15 - TRBJ2-3 TRBV28 TGTGCCAGCAGTTTCGGACTTGGGACCATAGATACGCAGTATTTT CASSFGLGTIDTQYF
TRBD1 16 few TRBJ1-1 TRBV5-1 TGCGCCAGCACGGGTAAGACAGGGGGCTTGGACACTGAAGCTTTCTTT CASTGKTGGLDTEAFF